The sequence of this TCR beta chain was determined in a study of T cell responses to AZD1222 COVID-19 vaccine. Findings and limits, study-wide: No repertoire was sampled before or during the peak T cell response, only after it.

This clone was seen a single time. Its cognate antigen is unknown. Using immunoSEQ multiplex PCR, the repertoire was profiled, and TCRdb retains in-frame clones only, with some absent. The sample includes 200,000 or so clones, approximately 91% seen only once; the top ten take 0.99%. The clonotype originates from an adult in good health. The sequencing here drew on peripheral blood, taken on day 0 of AZD1222 vaccination.

CDR3 DNA: TGTGCCAGCAGAGGGGACAGAAACTCCTACGAGCAGTACTTC. It translates to CASRGDRNSYEQYF. The chain joins TRBV2 to TRBJ2-7, with 7 bases lining up with TRBD1. CDR1 SNHLY and CDR2 FYNNEI come from the germline V gene. The CDR3 is 14 amino acids. V dropped 6 bases and J dropped 0; count of bases not matched to a gene: 5.